Listed here are 29 T cell receptor beta chains from one sample, sequenced in a study of shared clonotypes between healthy human individuals. Naivety among CD8 cells was defined by CD45RO negativity and positive CCR7 selection, thereby excluding terminally differentiated effector memory CD45RA+ cells. Clones were sequenced by immunoSEQ multiplex PCR, and TCRdb holds only the in-frame ones, with some missing. The sample includes about 600,000 clones, around 95% seen only once; the top ten take around 0.11%. The sample was naive CD8+ T cells sorted from blood. Receptor source: a woman under 40 in good health.

This clone was counted between two and nine times. The chain couples TRBV7-6 to TRBJ2-1, with a weak D call TRBD1 (6 bases). CDR3 length: 15 residues. Germline V CDR1 and CDR2: SGHVS, FNYEAQ. V lost 0 bases and J 4 bases, leaving 10 bases between the germline ends. The CDR3 coding sequence is TGTGCCAGCAGCTTAGCGGCAGGGGAATACAATGAGCAGTTCTTC. This gives the protein CASSLAAGEYNEQFF. Looking up the rest from reference TRBV7-6 and TRBJ2-1 gives the full variable domain: GAGVSQSPRYKVTKRGQDVALRCDPISGHVSLYWYRQALGQGPEFLTYFNYEAQQDKSGLPNDRFSAERPEGSISTLTIQRTEQRDSAMYRCASSLAAGEYNEQFFGPGTRLTVL.

In DNA form, the CDR3 reads TGTGCCAGCAGCCCCGCAGGGGGCAAACGGTACGAGCAGTACTTC. As protein: CASSPAGGKRYEQYF. The chain employs TRBV6-5 and TRBJ2-7, with 8 positions matching TRBD1. CDR1 is MNHEY and CDR2 is SVGAGI in the germline V gene. The trim removed 6 bases at V and 4 bases at J, leaving 11 bases unmatched. The CDR3 loop spans 15 amino acids.

The chain employs TRBV6-4 and TRBJ2-1; TRBD2 matches 11 bases. The CDR3 totals 15 residues. V lost 6 bases, J lost 7 bases, and 8 bases stayed unmatched. In germline, CDR1 is MRHNA, CDR2 SNTAGT. The CDR3 DNA reads TGTGCCAGCAGCATACTAGCGGGAGCAGGTAATGAGCAGTTCTTC. Residues: CASSILAGAGNEQFF.

The chain carries TRBV5-4 and TRBJ2-3; 8 bases match TRBD1. There are 14 residues in the CDR3. Trimming cost V 0 bases and J 6 bases; bases outside gene matches: 3. The germline V gene encodes CDR1 SGHNT and CDR2 YYREEE (reference sequence). In nucleotides, the CDR3 is TGTGCCAGCAGCTTGGGTCAGGGGGCGGATACGCAGTATTTT. Its protein product is CASSLGQGADTQYF.

This chain uses TRBV27 with TRBJ2-7; 7 nucleotides align to TRBD1. The CDR3 is 14 residues long. V lost 6 bases and J lost 5; bases outside the gene matches: 10. Germline V gene data show CDR1 as MNHEY and CDR2 as SMNVEV (reference sequence). In nucleotides, the CDR3 is TGTGCCAGCAGCCCCAGACAGGGAATCCACGAGCAGTACTTC. This translates into CASSPRQGIHEQYF.

This clone has a single count. V usage is TRBV4-1 and J usage is TRBJ1-4; perhaps TRBD1 as D (5 bases). Per the germline V gene, CDR1 is MGHRA and CDR2 is YSYEKL. Deletions cut 1 base from V and 4 bases from J, with 13 bases between. The CDR3 has 16 amino acids. The CDR3 region has the DNA TGCGCCAGCAGCCAAGGTGCAGGGTCCCTTAATGAAAAACTGTTTTTT. Translated: CASSQGAGSLNEKLFF.

The chain recombines TRBV4-1 with TRBJ1-2; 9 nucleotides agree with TRBD1. Per germline, CDR1 MGHRA and CDR2 YSYEKL. CDR3 size: 15 residues. V lost 4 bases and J lost 8; bases outside the gene matches: 11. As DNA, the CDR3 is TGCGCCAGCAGCCCATATACAGGGGGCGCGGGCGGCTACACCTTC. The encoded protein is CASSPYTGGAGGYTF.

The rearrangement links TRBV25-1 to TRBJ2-3; 7 bases are shared with TRBD2. Trimming removed 7 bases from V and 0 bases from J; junction bases left unmatched: 7. CDR3 length equals 15 residues. The germline CDR1 and CDR2 sequences are MGHDK and SYGVNS. The CDR3 DNA reads as TGTGCCAGCACCCTGGGGGGGTGGAGCACAGATACGCAGTATTTT. Protein sequence: CASTLGGWSTDTQYF.

The chain carries TRBV7-9 and TRBJ2-4, with TRBD1 matching 7 bases. V shed 5 bases, J shed 0 bases, and the junction held 7 bases outside the gene matches. Germline V CDR1 and CDR2: SEHNR, FQNEAQ (reference sequence). This CDR3 contains 16 residues. This chain's CDR3 is CASSPRTGLAKNIQYF. CDR3 nucleotides: TGTGCCAGCAGCCCCCGGACAGGTCTAGCCAAAAACATTCAGTACTTC.

The chain uses TRBV29-1 and TRBJ1-2; D might be TRBD1 (6 bases). Germline V gene sequence: CDR1 SQVTM, CDR2 ANQGSEA. The CDR3 consists of 12 residues. V shed 4 bases and J shed 3 bases, with 9 bases lying between them. CDR3 bases: TGCAGCGTTGTGGGGGGCGACTATGGCTACACCTTC. Its protein is CSVVGGDYGYTF.

J is TRBJ2-7 and V is TRBV30, with TRBD1 matching 7 bases. This CDR3 has 13 residues. CDR1 and CDR2 (germline): GTSNPN, SVGIG (reference sequence). The trim removed 5 bases at V and 3 bases at J, leaving 7 bases unmatched. The CDR3 nucleotides read TGTGCCTGGGGATACCGGGACAGCTACGAGCAGTACTTC. It yields the protein CAWGYRDSYEQYF. Full variable domain (remainder filled in from reference TRBV30 and TRBJ2-7): SQTIHQWPATLVQPVGSPLSLECTVEGTSNPNLYWYRQAAGRGLQLLFYSVGIGQISSEVPQNLSASRPQDRQFILSSKKLLLSDSGFYLCAWGYRDSYEQYFGPGTRLTVT.

The table lists this clone with a count of one. The V gene is TRBV13, the J gene TRBJ2-4; D might be TRBD2 (7 bases). This CDR3 has 15 amino acids. Germline V gives CDR1 PRHDT, CDR2 FYEKMQ (reference sequence). Trimming took 0 bases from V and 9 from J, leaving 15 bases between them. CDR3 in DNA: TGTGCCAGCAGCTTAGGTTCGGGGGGCGTGGGCATTCAGTACTTC. This codes for CASSLGSGGVGIQYF.

This clone was observed once. This chain links TRBV4-1 with TRBJ2-1; D is perhaps TRBD2 (5 bases). Germline loops: CDR1 MGHRA, CDR2 YSYEKL. V dropped 4 bases and J dropped 7 bases, with 17 bases sitting between them. This CDR3 has 15 residues. Written as DNA, the CDR3 is TGCGCCAGCAGCCTAACCCCGACCCCGGGAAATGAGCAGTTCTTC. This sequence encodes CASSLTPTPGNEQFF.

This chain uses TRBV7-2 with TRBJ2-5, with 10 bases identical to TRBD1. The germline gives CDR1 SGHTA, CDR2 FQGNSA. This CDR3 comprises 15 residues. Trimming took 5 bases from V and 5 from J; bases not matched to a gene: 8. For the CDR3, the DNA is TGTGCCAGCAGCATACCCGGGACAGGGGATGAGACCCAGTACTTC. Translated, it gives CASSIPGTGDETQYF.

V usage is TRBV30 and J usage is TRBJ1-3; D is undetermined. Per the germline V gene, CDR1 is GTSNPN and CDR2 is SVGIG (reference sequence). Trimming left V 4 bases short and J 0 bases short, with 10 bases between. The CDR3 is 14 residues long. The CDR3 region has the DNA TGTGCCTGGATGAACGTGGTCTCTGGAAACACCATATATTTT. Its translation is CAWMNVVSGNTIYF.

This clone was seen a single time. V is TRBV9 and J is TRBJ2-1; D not certain. The CDR3 totals 14 residues. Per germline, CDR1 SGDLS and CDR2 YYNGEE. The ends were cut back, 2 bases at V and 2 bases at J, with 8 bases in the middle. The CDR3 DNA is TGTGCCAGCAGCGTGGCGCTAACCTACAATGAGCAGTTCTTC. Protein sequence: CASSVALTYNEQFF.

The V call is TRBV2, the J call TRBJ2-1, with 9 bases that match TRBD2. The CDR3 covers 13 residues. The V segment lost 7 bases and the J segment 6 bases; nucleotides outside the gene matches: 4. Per the germline V gene, CDR1 is SNHLY and CDR2 is FYNNEI. This CDR3 is CASMASGINEQFF. The CDR3 nucleotides are TGTGCCAGCATGGCTAGCGGGATCAATGAGCAGTTCTTC. Variable domain in full (rest from reference TRBV2 and TRBJ2-1): EPEVTQTPSHQVTQMGQEVILRCVPISNHLYFYWYRQILGQKVEFLVSFYNNEISEKSEIFDDQFSVERPDGSNFTLKIRSTKLEDSAMYFCASMASGINEQFFGPGTRLTVL.

This chain uses TRBV27 with TRBJ2-7; 9 positions match TRBD1. V dropped 8 bases and J dropped 1; count of bases not matched to a gene: 12. CDR1 is MNHEY, CDR2 SMNVEV, per germline (reference sequence). The CDR3 extends over 16 amino acids. The CDR3 DNA reads TGTGCCAGCGCCACCATTGGGACAGGGAGGTCCTACGAGCAGTACTTC. Translation: CASATIGTGRSYEQYF.

This clone was seen just once. The gene calls are TRBV19 and TRBJ1-5; 9 bases line up with TRBD1. Unmatched junction bases numbered 4, after V lost 4 bases and J lost 6 bases. This CDR3 spans 14 amino acids. Germline V CDR1 and CDR2: LNHDA, SQIVND (reference sequence). CDR3 sequence reads: CASSTPTGGQPQHF. The DNA of the CDR3 is TGTGCCAGTAGTACCCCGACAGGGGGTCAGCCCCAGCATTTT.

This sequence joins TRBV10-2 and TRBJ2-1; 8 bases match TRBD2. The CDR3 loop spans 14 amino acids. The V segment lost 5 bases and the J segment 9 bases; nucleotides outside the gene matches: 9. CDR1 is WSHSY, CDR2 SAAADI, per germline. This chain's CDR3 is CASSPGTRRAEQFF. The CDR3 region has the DNA TGCGCCAGCAGTCCCGGGACTAGGCGGGCTGAGCAGTTCTTC.

The CDR3 sequence: CASRPGGSNGYTF. The CDR3 DNA sequence: TGTGCCAGCCGCCCGGGCGGGAGCAATGGCTACACCTTC. The J gene is TRBJ1-2, the V gene TRBV27, with unresolved D. This CDR3 is built from 13 residues. Germline loops: CDR1 MNHEY, CDR2 SMNVEV (reference sequence). The germline V and J ends were trimmed by 8 bases and 6 bases, with 16 bases remaining between them.

This chain links TRBV29-1 with TRBJ2-1; either TRBD1 or TRBD2 may supply D (5 bases each). This CDR3 is built from 15 residues. Per germline, CDR1 SQVTM and CDR2 ANQGSEA. V lost 3 bases, J lost 8 bases, and 20 bases lay in between. CDR3: CSVDVPEGYVDEQFF. Written as DNA, the CDR3 is TGCAGCGTTGATGTCCCTGAGGGGTATGTAGATGAGCAGTTCTTC.

The V call is TRBV13, the J call TRBJ2-3, with 8 nucleotides matching TRBD2. The V segment lost 6 bases and the J segment 3 bases; nucleotides outside the gene matches: 14. This CDR3 has 17 amino acids. CDR1 and CDR2 (germline): PRHDT, FYEKMQ (reference sequence). This CDR3 reads CASRIFFSGSWTDTQYF. The CDR3 DNA follows: TGTGCCAGCAGGATTTTCTTCAGCGGGAGTTGGACAGATACGCAGTATTTT.

This clone is a singleton in its sample. V gene TRBV4-1 combines with J gene TRBJ2-7; D gene unclear. Per germline, CDR1 MGHRA and CDR2 YSYEKL. V shed 3 bases and J shed 3 bases, with 18 bases lying between them. This CDR3 region has 16 residues. The CDR3 sequence is CASSQENRSPHYEQYF. CDR3 DNA: TGCGCCAGCAGCCAGGAAAACAGATCCCCACACTACGAGCAGTACTTC.

The V and J genes are TRBV15 and TRBJ2-7; 7 nucleotides line up with TRBD2. The germline CDR1 and CDR2 sequences are LNHNV and YYDKDF (reference sequence). Unmatched junction bases numbered 4, after V lost 1 base and J lost 4 bases. CDR3 size: 14 residues. CDR3 protein: CATSRGLAEYEQYF. For the CDR3, the DNA is TGTGCCACCAGCAGAGGACTAGCCGAGTACGAGCAGTACTTC.

This chain uses TRBV28 with TRBJ1-5; D not resolved. Germline V CDR1 and CDR2: MDHEN, SYDVKM. The CDR3 length is 13 residues. The V end was cut by 7 bases, the J end by 5 bases, with 12 bases between. The CDR3 DNA is TGTGCCAGCATCGACCCCGGGTATCAGCCCCAGCATTTT. Translated, it gives CASIDPGYQPQHF.

This rearrangement joins TRBV5-5 to TRBJ2-7; maybe TRBD1 (6 bases). This CDR3 is 14 amino acids long. The germline gives CDR1 SGHKS, CDR2 YYEKEE (reference sequence). The V end lost 0 bases, the J end lost 2 bases, and 9 bases lay between the germline ends. CDR3 sequence: CASSLEGGAYEQYF. DNA of the CDR3: TGTGCCAGCAGCTTGGAAGGGGGAGCCTACGAGCAGTACTTC.

The CDR3: CASSLAGSRYEQYF. The CDR3 DNA sequence: TGTGCCAGCAGCTTGGCAGGGAGTCGATACGAGCAGTACTTC. The V call is TRBV5-4, the J call TRBJ2-7; D may be TRBD1 or TRBD2 (5 bases each). The CDR3 loop spans 14 amino acids. V was pared by 0 bases and J by 4 bases, with 11 bases between. Germline CDR1 reads SGHNT; CDR2 reads YYREEE (reference sequence).

The chain employs TRBV7-6 and TRBJ2-2, with D maybe TRBD2 (6 bases). The CDR3 runs to 15 residues. Germline-derived CDR1 and CDR2 are SGHVS and FNYEAQ. The V end was cut by 1 base, the J end by 1 base, with 7 bases between. The CDR3 sequence is CASSLEGLNTGELFF. The CDR3 DNA is TGTGCCAGCAGCTTAGAGGGACTGAACACCGGGGAGCTGTTTTTT.